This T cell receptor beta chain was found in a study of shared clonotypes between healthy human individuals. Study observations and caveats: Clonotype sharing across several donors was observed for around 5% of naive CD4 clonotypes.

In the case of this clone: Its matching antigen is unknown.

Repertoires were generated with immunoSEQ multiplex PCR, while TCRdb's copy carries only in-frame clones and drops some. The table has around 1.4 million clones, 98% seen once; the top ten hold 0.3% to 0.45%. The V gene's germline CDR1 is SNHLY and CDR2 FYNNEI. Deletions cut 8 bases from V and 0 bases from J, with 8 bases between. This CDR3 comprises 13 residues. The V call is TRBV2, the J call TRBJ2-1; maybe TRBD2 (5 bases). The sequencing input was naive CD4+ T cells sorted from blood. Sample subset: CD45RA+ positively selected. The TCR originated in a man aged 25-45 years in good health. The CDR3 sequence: CASGEISYNEQFF. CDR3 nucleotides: TGTGCCAGCGGGGAGATCTCCTACAATGAGCAGTTCTTC.